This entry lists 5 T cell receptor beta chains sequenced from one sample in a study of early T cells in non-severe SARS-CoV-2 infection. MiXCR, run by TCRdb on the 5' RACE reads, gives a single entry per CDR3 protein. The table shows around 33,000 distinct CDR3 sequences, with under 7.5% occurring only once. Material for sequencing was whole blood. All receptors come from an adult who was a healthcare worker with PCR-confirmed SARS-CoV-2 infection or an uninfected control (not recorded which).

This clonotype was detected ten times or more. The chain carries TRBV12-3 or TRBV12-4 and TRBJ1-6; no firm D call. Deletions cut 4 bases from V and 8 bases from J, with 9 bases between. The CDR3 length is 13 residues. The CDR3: CASSSQGHSPLHF. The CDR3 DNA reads TGTGCCAGCAGTTCACAAGGACATTCACCCCTCCACTTT.

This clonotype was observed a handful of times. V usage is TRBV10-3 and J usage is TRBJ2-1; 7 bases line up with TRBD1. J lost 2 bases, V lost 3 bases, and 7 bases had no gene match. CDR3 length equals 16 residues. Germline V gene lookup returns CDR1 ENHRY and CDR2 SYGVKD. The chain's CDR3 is CAISDTNRGAYNEQFF. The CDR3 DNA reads TGTGCCATCAGTGACACCAACAGGGGAGCCTACAATGAGCAGTTCTTC.

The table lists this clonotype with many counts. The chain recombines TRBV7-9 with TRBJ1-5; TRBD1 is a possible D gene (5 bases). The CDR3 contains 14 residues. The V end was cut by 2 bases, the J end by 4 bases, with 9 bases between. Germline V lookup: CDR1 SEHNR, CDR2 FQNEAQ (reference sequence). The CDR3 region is CASSLTGTNQPQHF. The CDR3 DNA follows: TGTGCCAGCAGCTTAACCGGGACGAATCAGCCCCAGCATTTT.

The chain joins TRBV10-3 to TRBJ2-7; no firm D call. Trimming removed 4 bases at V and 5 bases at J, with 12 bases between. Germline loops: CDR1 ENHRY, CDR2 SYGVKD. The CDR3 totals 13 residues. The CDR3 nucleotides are TGTGCCATCAGTGGGTCACGACAACACGAGCAGTACTTC. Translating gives CAISGSRQHEQYF.

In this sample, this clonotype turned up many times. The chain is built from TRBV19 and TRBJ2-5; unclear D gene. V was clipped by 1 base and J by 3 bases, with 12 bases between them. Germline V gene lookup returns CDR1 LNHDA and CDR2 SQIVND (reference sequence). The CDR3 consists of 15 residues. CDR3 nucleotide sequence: TGTGCCAGTAGTATAGTCCCTAGTCTCGAAGAGACCCAGTACTTC. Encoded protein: CASSIVPSLEETQYF. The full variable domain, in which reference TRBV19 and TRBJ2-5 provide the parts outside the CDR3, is DGGITQSPKYLFRKEGQNVTLSCEQNLNHDAMYWYRQDPGQGLRLIYYSQIVNDFQKGDIAEGYSVSREKKESFPLTVTSAQKNPTAFYLCASSIVPSLEETQYFGPGTRLLVL.